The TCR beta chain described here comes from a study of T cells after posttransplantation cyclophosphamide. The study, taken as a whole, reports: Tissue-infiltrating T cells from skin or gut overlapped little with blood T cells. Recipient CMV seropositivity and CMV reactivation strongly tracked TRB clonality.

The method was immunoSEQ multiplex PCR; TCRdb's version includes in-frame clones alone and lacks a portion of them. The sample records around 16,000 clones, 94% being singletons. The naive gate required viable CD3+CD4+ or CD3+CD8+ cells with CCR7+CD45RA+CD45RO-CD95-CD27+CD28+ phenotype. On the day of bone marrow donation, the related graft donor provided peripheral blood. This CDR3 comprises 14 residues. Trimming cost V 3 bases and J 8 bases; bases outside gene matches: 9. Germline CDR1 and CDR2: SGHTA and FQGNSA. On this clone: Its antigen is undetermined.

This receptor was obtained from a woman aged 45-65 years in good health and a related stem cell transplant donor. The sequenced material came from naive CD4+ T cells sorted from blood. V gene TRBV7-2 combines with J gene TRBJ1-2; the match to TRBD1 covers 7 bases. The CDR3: CASSFEQGLSGYTF. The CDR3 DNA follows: TGTGCCAGCAGCTTTGAACAGGGGTTGAGCGGCTACACCTTC.